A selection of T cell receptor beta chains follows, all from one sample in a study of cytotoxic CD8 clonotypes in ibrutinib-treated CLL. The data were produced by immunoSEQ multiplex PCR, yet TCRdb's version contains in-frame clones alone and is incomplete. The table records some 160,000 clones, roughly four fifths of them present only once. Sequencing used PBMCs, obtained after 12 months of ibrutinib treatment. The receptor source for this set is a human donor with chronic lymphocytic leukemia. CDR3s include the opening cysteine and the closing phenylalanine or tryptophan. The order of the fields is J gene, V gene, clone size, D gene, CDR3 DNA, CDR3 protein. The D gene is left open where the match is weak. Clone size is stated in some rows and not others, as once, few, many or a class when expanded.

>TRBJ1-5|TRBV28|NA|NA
TGTGCCAGCCCGCCCAGCAATCAGCCCCAGCATTTT
CASPPSNQPQHF
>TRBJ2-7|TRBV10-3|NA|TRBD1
TGTGCCATCAGTGAAAGAGGGGACAGGGGCTCCTACGAGCAGTACTTC
CAISERGDRGSYEQYF
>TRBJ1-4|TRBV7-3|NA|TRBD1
TGTGCCAGCAGCACCTGGGACAGCAATAATGAAAAACTGTTTTTT
CASSTWDSNNEKLFF
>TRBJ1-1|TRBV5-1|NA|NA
TGCGCCAGCAGCTCCAAGGGGGGGGCGCGGGACACTGAAGCTTTCTTT
CASSSKGGARDTEAFF
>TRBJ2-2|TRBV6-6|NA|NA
TGTGCCAGCAGTTCCCACCCCGGAAACACCGGGGAGCTGTTTTTT
CASSSHPGNTGELFF
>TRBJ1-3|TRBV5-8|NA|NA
TGTGCCAGCAGCTTGGGCCCTGGGGCCTCTGGAAACACCATATATTTT
CASSLGPGASGNTIYF
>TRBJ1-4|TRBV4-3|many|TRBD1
TGCGCCAGCCGGGGGACAGGGAAAAATGAAAAACTGTTTTTT
CASRGTGKNEKLFF
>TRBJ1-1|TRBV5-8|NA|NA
TGTGCCAGCAGCTTAGTCCCGGGGTCGGTTGGAAACACTGAAGCTTTCTTT
CASSLVPGSVGNTEAFF
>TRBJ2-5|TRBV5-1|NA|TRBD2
TGCGCCAGCAGCTTGAATCCCGGGGGGGCCGAAGAGACCCAGTACTTC
CASSLNPGGAEETQYF
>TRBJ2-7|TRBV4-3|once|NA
TGCGCCAGCAGCCAAGAGGCTGGCGGCGACGAGCAGTACTTC
CASSQEAGGDEQYF
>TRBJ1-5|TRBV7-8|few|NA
TGTGCCAGCAGCTTAGTCGTAGGAGCAGGAGGATATAGCAATCAGCCCCAGCATTTT
CASSLVVGAGGYSNQPQHF
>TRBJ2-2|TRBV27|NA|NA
TGTGCCAGCCGAAGGGACGGCAACACCGGGGAGCTGTTTTTT
CASRRDGNTGELFF
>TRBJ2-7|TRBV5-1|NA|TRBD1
TGCGCCAGCAGCTCAGGGGGCTACGAGCAGTACTTC
CASSSGGYEQYF
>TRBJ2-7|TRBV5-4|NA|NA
TGTGCCAGCAGCTTGGAGGGCAGCTACGAGCAGTACTTC
CASSLEGSYEQYF
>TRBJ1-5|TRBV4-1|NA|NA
TGCGCCAGCAGCCAAGATCTGGCAGGGGTCCGGCAGCCCCAGCATTTT
CASSQDLAGVRQPQHF
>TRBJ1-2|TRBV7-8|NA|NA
TGTGCCAGCAGCTTAGTGACCGGGAACTATGGCTACACCTTC
CASSLVTGNYGYTF
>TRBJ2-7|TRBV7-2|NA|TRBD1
TGTGCCAGCAGCTGGGACAGTATGAGCTCCTACGAGCAGTACTTC
CASSWDSMSSYEQYF
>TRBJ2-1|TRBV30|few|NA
TGTGCCTGGAACCCAGGGAACAATGAGCAGTTCTTC
CAWNPGNNEQFF
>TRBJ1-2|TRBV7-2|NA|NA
TGTGCCAGCAGCCCCAACAGGAACTATGGCTACACCTTC
CASSPNRNYGYTF
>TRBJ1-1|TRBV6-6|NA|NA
TGTGCCAGCACACCGGTGCCGAACACTGAAGCTTTCTTT
CASTPVPNTEAFF
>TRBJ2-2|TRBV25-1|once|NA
TGTGCCAGCAGTGGGGGGGGCCGCACCGGGGAGCTGTTTTTT
CASSGGGRTGELFF
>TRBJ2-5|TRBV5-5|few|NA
TGTGCCAGCAGCTTGGGTGTGACTTCCACCTCCGAGACCCAGTACTTC
CASSLGVTSTSETQYF
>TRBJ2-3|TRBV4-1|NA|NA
TGCGCCAGCAGCCATCCTGGGAGGACAGATACGCAGTATTTT
CASSHPGRTDTQYF
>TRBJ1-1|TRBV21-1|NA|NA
TGTGCCAGCAGCAGGCGAGAACAGGCCAACACTGAAGCTTTCTTT
CASSRREQANTEAFF
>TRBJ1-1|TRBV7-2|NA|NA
TGTGCCAGCAGCCCTCTGGGGGGGGCGGGCACTGAAGCTTTCTTT
CASSPLGGAGTEAFF
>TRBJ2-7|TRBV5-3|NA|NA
TGTGCCAGAAGACCGGCAGGGTACGAGCAGTACTTC
CARRPAGYEQYF
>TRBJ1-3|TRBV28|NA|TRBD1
TGTGCCAGCAGTCCACGACAGGGCACTGGAAACACCATATATTTT
CASSPRQGTGNTIYF
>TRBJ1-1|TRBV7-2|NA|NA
TGTGCCAGCAGCTTACTGGTAGCTTTCTTT
CASSLLVAFF
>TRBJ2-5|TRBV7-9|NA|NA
TGTGCCAGCAGCCTCCGCCCTATTTCGGGAGAGGGAGAGACCCAGTACTTC
CASSLRPISGEGETQYF
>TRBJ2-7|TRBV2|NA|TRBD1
TGTGCCACCGTAAAAGAACAGGGGGCCTACGAGCAGTACTTC
CATVKEQGAYEQYF
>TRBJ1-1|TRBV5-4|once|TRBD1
TGTGCCAGCAGCCTCAACGGACAGGGGGCGGGAACTGAAGCTTTCTTT
CASSLNGQGAGTEAFF
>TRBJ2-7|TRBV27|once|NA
TGTGCCAGCAGCTTAACAATACGGGGCTACGAGCAGTACTTC
CASSLTIRGYEQYF
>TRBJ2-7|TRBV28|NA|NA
TGTGCCAGCAGTCCCCTCCTCGGGGTTTCAGGGCTCTACGAGCAGTACTTC
CASSPLLGVSGLYEQYF
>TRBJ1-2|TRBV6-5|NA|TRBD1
TGTGCCAGCAGTTACGTGGACAGGGGTTTTTACTATGGCTACACCTTC
CASSYVDRGFYYGYTF
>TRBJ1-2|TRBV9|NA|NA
TGTGCCAGCAGCGTAGTTGACGGCCCCTACACCTTC
CASSVVDGPYTF
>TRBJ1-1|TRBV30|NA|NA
TGTGCCTGGAGTGTACGGGGCTGGACTGAAGCTTTCTTT
CAWSVRGWTEAFF
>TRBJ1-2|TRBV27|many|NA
TGTGCCAGCAGTCCAGTCGGACAGAACTATGGCTACACCTTC
CASSPVGQNYGYTF
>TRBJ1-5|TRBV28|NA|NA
TGTGCCAGCAGTGGGGGGCCAGGGAATCAGCCCCAGCATTTT
CASSGGPGNQPQHF
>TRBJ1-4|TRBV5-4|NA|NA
TGTGCCAGCACCGACTCCCGGGGCCGAGGGGAAAAACTGTTTTTT
CASTDSRGRGEKLFF
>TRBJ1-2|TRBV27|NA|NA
TGTGCCAGCAGTACCCTCCGGGACACCCCTAACTATGGCTACACCTTC
CASSTLRDTPNYGYTF
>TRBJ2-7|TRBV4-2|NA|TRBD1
TGTGCCAGCAGCCAGGGGACAGGCCCCTACGAGCAGTACTTC
CASSQGTGPYEQYF
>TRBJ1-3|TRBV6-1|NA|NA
TGTGCCAGCAGTGATCTAGGACGGCGTAGTGGTGGAAACACCATATATTTT
CASSDLGRRSGGNTIYF
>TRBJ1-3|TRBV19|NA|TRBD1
TGTGCCAGTAGTAGTTCAGCAGGGGGCGCCGGAAACACCATATATTTT
CASSSSAGGAGNTIYF